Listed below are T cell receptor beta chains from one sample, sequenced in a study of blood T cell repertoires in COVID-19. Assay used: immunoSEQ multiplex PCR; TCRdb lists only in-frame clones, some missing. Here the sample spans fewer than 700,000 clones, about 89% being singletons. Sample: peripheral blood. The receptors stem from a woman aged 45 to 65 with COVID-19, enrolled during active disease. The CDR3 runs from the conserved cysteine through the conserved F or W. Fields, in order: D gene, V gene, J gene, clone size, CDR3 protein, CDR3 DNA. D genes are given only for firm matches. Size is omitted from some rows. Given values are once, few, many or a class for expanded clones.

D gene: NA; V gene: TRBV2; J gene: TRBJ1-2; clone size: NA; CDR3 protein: CASDGISIREGYTF; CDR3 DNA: TGTGCCAGTGATGGGATTTCGATTCGGGAGGGCTACACCTTC
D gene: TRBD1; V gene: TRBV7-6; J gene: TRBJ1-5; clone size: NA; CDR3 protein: CASSLIRGPYSNQPQHF; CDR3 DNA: TGTGCCAGCAGTCTTATTAGGGGGCCTTATAGCAATCAGCCCCAGCATTTT
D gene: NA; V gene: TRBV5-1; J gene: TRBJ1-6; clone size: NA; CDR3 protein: CASSRSRGGPNSPLHF; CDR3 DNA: TGCGCCAGCAGCCGTTCGCGTGGCGGCCCTAATTCACCCCTCCACTTT
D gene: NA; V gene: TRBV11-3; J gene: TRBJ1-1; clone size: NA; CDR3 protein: CASSLQGPGTEAFF; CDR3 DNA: TGTGCCAGCAGCTTACAGGGGCCCGGCACTGAAGCTTTCTTT
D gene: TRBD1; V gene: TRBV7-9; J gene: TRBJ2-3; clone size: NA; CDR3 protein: CASSPQQGASTDTQYF; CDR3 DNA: TGTGCCAGCAGCCCACAACAGGGGGCGAGCACAGATACGCAGTATTTT
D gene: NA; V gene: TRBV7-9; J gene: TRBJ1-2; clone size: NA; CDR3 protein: CASSSTGYGYTF; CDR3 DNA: TGTGCCAGCAGCTCAACGGGCTATGGCTACACCTTC
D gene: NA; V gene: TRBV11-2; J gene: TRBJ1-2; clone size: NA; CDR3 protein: CASSRSDSPGYGYTF; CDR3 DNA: TGTGCCAGCAGCCGTTCGGACTCCCCGGGCTATGGCTACACCTTC
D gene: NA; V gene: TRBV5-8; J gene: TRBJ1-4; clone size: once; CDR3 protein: CASSLSRGEKLFF; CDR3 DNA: TGTGCCAGCAGCTTGAGCAGGGGTGAAAAACTGTTTTTT
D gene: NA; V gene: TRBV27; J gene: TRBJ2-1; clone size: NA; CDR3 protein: CASSSLVRGNEQFF; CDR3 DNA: TGTGCCAGCAGTTCGCTCGTTCGAGGAAATGAGCAGTTCTTC
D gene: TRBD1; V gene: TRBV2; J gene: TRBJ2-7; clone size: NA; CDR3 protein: CASMSPRGRREQYF; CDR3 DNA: TGTGCCAGCATGAGTCCCAGGGGGCGTCGCGAGCAGTACTTC
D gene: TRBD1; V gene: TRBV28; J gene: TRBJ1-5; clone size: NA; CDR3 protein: CASRRDRGNQPQHF; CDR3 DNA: TGTGCCAGCCGCCGGGACAGGGGAAATCAGCCCCAGCATTTT
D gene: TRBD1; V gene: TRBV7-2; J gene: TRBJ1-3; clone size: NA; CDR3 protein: CASSLQTGTGFGDTIYF; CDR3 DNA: TGTGCCAGCAGCCTCCAAACCGGGACAGGGTTCGGGGACACCATATATTTT
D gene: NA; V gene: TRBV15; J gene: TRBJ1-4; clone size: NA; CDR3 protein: CATSRAKGVTNEKLFF; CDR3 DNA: TGTGCCACCAGCAGAGCTAAGGGGGTCACTAATGAAAAACTGTTTTTT
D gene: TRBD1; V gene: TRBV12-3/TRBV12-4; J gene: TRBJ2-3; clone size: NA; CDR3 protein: CASNRQGDTQYF; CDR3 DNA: TGTGCCAGCAATAGACAGGGAGATACGCAGTATTTT
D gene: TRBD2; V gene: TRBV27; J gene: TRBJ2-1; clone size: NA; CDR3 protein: CASHKPRGLNNEQFF; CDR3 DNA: TGTGCCAGCCACAAGCCTAGGGGACTAAACAATGAGCAGTTCTTC
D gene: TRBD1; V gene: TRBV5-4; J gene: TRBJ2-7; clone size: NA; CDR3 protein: CASKTGGADEQYF; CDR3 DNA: TGTGCCAGTAAGACAGGGGGCGCGGACGAGCAGTACTTC
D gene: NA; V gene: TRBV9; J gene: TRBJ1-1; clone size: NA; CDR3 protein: CASSPKAGISNTEAFF; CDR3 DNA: TGTGCCAGCAGCCCCAAGGCGGGGATTTCGAACACTGAAGCTTTCTTT
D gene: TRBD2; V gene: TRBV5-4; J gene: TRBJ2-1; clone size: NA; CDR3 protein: CASSLAGGISYNEQFF; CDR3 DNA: TGTGCCAGCAGCTTGGCCGGGGGGATTTCTTACAATGAGCAGTTCTTC
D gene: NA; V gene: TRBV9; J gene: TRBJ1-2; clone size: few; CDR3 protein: CASSGESGDYGYTF; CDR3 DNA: TGTGCCAGCAGCGGGGAATCAGGGGACTATGGCTACACCTTC
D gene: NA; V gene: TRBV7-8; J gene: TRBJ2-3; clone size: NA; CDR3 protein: CASSLDYPRDTQYF; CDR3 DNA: TGTGCCAGCAGCTTAGACTACCCTCGGGATACGCAGTATTTT
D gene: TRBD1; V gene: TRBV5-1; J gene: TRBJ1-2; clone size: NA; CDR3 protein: CASSRGQGPNYGYTF; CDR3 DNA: TGCGCCAGCAGCCGAGGACAGGGACCTAACTATGGCTACACCTTC
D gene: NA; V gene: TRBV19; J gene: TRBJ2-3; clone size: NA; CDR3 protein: CASSIQSGPRDTQYF; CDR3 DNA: TGTGCCAGTAGTATCCAATCTGGGCCCAGAGATACGCAGTATTTT